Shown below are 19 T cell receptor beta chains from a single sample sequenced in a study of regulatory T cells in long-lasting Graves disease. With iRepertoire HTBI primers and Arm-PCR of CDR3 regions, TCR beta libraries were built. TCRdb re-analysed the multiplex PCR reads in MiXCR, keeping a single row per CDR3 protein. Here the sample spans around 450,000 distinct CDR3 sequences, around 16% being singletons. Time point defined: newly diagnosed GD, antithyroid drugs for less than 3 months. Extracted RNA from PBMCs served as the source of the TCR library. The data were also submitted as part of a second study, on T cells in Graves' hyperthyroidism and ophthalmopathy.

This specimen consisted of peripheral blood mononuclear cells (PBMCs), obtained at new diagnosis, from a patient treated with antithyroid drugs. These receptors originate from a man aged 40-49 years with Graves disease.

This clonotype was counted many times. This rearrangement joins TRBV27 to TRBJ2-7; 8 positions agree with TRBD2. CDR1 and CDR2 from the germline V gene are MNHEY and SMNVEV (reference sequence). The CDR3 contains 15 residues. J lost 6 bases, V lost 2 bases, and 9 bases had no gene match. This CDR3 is CASSLERGLQSEQYF. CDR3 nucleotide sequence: TGTGCCAGCAGTTTAGAGCGGGGGCTTCAATCCGAGCAGTACTTC.

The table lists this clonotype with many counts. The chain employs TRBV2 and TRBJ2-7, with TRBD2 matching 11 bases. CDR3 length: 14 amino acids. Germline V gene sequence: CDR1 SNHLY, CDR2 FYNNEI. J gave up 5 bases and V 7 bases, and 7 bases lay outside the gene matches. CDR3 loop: CASTQTSGAHEQYF. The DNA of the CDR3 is TGTGCCAGCACCCAGACTAGCGGGGCCCACGAGCAGTACTTC.

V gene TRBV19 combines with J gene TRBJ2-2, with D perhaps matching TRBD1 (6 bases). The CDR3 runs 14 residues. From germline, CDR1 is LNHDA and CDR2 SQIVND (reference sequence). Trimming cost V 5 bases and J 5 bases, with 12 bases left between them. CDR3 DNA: TGTGCCAGTAGTGTCAGGGGATTTACCGGGGAGCTGTTTTTT. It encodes CASSVRGFTGELFF.

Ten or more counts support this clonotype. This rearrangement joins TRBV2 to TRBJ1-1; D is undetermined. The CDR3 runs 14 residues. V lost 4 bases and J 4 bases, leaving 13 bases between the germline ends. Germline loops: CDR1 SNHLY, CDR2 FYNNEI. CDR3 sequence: CASSVRRAATEAFF. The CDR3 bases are TGTGCCAGCAGTGTACGGAGGGCGGCCACTGAAGCTTTCTTT.

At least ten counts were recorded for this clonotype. The CDR3 bases are TGCAGTGCTAGAGATAAGGGACTAGCTTCATACGAGCAGTACTTC. Translation: CSARDKGLASYEQYF. The gene calls are TRBV20-1 and TRBJ2-7; 9 bases map to TRBD2. The CDR3 runs 15 residues. Germline lookup yields CDR1 DFQATT and CDR2 SNEGSKA (reference sequence). J was trimmed by 4 bases and V by 0 bases; bases with no gene match: 7.

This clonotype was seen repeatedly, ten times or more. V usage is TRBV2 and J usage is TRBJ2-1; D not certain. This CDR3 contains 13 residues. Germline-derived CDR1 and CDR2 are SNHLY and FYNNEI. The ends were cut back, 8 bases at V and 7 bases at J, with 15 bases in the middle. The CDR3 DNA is TGTGCCAGCGGGGTAGCTTCCCCAAATGAGCAGTTCTTC. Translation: CASGVASPNEQFF.

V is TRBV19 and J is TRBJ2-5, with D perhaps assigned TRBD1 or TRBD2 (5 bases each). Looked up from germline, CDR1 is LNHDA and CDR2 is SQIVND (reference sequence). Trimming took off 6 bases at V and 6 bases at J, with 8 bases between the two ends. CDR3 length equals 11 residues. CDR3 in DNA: TGTGCCAGTAGATGGGGGAAGACCCAGTACTTC. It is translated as CASRWGKTQYF.

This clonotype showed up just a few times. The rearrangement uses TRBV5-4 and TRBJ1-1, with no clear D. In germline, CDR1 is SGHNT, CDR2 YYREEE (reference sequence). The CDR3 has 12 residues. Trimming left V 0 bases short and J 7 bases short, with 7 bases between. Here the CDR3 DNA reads TGTGCCAGCAGCTTGGTGGCGGGTGAAGCTTTCTTT. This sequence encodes CASSLVAGEAFF. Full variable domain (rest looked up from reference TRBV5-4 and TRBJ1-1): ETGVTQSPTHLIKTRGQQVTLRCSSQSGHNTVSWYQQALGQGPQFIFQYYREEENGRGNFPPRFSGLQFPNYSSELNVNALELDDSALYLCASSLVAGEAFFGQGTRLTVV.

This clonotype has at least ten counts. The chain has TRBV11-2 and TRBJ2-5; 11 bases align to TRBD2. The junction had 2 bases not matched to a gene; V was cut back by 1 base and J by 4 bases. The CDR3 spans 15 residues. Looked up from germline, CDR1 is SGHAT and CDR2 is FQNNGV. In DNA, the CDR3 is TGTGCCAGCAGCTTAGGACTAGCGGGATCAGAGACCCAGTACTTC. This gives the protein CASSLGLAGSETQYF.

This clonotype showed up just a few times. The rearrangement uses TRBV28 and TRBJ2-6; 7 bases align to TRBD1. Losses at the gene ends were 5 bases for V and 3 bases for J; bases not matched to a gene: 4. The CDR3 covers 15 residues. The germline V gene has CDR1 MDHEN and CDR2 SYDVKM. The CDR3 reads CASSIQGYGANVLTF. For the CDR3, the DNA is TGTGCCAGCAGTATACAGGGGTATGGGGCCAACGTCCTGACTTTC.

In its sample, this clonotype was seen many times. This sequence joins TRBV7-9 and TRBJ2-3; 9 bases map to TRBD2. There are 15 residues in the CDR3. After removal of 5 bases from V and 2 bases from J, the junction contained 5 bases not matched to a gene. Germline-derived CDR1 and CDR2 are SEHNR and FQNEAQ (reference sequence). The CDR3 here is CASSSLAGNTDTQYF. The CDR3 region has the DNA TGTGCCAGCAGCAGTCTAGCGGGAAACACAGATACGCAGTATTTT.

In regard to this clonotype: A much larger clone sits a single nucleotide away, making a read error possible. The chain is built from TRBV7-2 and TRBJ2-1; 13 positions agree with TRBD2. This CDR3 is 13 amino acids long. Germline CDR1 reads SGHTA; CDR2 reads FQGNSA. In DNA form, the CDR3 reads TGTGCCAGCAGCTACGGACTAGCGGGAGAGCCGTTCTTC. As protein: CASSYGLAGEPFF.

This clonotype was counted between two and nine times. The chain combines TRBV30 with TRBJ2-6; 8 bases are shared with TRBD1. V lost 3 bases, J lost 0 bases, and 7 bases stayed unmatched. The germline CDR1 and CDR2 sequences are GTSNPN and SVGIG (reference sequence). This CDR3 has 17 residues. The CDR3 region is CAWSRDRTSSGANVLTF. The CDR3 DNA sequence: TGTGCCTGGAGCCGGGACAGGACCAGCTCTGGGGCCAACGTCCTGACTTTC.

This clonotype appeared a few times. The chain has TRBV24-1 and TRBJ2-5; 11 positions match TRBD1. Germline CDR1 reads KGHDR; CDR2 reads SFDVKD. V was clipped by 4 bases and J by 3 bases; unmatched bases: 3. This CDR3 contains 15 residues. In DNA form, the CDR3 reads TGTGCCACCAGTGACCGGGACAGGGGGAAAGAGACCCAGTACTTC. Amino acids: CATSDRDRGKETQYF.

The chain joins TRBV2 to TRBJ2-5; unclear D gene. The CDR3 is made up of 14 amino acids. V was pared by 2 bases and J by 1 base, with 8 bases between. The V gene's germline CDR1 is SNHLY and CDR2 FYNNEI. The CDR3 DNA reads TGTGCCAGCAGTGAATCGGCGGTCCAAGAGACCCAGTACTTC. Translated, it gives CASSESAVQETQYF.

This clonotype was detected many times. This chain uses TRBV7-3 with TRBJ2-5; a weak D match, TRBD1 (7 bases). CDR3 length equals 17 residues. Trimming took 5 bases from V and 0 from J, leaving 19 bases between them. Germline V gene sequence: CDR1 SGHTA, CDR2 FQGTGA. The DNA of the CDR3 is TGTGCCAGCAGCCCCCGCGGCAGGGGGGAGTACCAAGAGACCCAGTACTTC. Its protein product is CASSPRGRGEYQETQYF. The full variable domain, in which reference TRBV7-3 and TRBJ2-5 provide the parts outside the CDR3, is GAGVSQTPSNKVTEKGKYVELRCDPISGHTALYWYRQSLGQGPEFLIYFQGTGAADDSGLPNDRFFAVRPEGSVSTLKIQRTERGDSAVYLCASSPRGRGEYQETQYFGPGTRLLVL.

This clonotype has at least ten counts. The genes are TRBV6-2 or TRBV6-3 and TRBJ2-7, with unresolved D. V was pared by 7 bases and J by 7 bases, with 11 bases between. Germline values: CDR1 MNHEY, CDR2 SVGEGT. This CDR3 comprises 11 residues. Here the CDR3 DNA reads TGTGCCAGCAATAATATGAAGGAGCAGTACTTC. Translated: CASNNMKEQYF.

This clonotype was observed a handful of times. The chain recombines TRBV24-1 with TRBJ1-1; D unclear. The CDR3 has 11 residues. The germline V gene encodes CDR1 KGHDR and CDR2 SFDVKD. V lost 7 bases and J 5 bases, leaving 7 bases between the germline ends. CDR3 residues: CATSQVTEAFF. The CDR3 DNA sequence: TGTGCCACCAGCCAGGTGACTGAAGCTTTCTTT.

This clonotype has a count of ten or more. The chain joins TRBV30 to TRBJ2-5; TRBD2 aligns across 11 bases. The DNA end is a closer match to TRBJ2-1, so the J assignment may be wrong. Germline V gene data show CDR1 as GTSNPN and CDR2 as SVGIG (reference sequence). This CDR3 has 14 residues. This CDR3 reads CAWGYSGRDYEQFF. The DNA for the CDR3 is TGTGCCTGGGGATATAGCGGGAGGGACTATGAGCAGTTCTTC.